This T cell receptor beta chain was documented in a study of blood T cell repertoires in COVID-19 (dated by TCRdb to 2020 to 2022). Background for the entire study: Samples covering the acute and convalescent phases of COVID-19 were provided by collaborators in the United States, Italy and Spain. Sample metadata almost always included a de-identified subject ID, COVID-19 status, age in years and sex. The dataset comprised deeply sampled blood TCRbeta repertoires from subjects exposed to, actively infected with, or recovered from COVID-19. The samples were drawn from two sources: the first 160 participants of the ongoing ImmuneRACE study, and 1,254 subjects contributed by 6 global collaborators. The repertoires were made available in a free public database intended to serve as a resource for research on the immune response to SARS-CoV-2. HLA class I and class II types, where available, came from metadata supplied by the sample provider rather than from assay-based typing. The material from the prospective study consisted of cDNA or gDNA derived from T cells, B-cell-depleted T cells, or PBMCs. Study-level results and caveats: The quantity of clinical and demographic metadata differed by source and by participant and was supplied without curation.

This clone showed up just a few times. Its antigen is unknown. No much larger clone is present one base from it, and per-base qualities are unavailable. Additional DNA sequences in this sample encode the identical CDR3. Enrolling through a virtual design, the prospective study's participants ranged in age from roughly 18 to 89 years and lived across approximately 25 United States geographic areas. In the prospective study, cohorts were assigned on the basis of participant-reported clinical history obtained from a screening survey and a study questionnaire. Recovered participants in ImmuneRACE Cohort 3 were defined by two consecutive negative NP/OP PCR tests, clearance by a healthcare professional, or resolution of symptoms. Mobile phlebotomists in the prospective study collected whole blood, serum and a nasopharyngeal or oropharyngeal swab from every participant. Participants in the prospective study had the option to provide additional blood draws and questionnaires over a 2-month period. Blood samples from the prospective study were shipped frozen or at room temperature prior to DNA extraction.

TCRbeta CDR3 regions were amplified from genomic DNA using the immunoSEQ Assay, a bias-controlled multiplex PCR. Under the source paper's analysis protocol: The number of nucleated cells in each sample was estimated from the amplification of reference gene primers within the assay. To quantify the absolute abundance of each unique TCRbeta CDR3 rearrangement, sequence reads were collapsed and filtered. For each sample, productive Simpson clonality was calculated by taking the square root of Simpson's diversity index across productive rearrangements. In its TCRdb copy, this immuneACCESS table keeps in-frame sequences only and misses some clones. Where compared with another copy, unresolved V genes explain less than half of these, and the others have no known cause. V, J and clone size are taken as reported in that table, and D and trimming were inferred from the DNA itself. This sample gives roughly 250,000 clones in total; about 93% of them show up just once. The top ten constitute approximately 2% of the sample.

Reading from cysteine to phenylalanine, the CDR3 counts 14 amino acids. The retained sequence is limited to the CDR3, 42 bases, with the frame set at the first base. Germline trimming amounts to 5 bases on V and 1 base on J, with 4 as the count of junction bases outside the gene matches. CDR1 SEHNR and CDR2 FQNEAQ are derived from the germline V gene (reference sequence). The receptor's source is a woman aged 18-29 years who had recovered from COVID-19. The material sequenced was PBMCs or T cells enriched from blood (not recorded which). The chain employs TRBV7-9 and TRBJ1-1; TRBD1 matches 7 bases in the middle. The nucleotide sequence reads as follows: TGTGCCAGCAGCCCCACAGGGGCGAACACTGAAGCTTTCTTT. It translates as CASSPTGANTEAFF.